This TCR beta chain was identified in a study of a mutant IDH1 vaccine in newly diagnosed glioma. Using immunoSEQ multiplex PCR, the repertoire was profiled, and TCRdb retains in-frame clones only, with some absent. The sample consists of about 25,000 clones, about 80% of them appearing once. Specified time point: week 11, during vaccination. A 20-mer mutant IDH1 peptide at 300 ug was injected subcutaneously with topical imiquimod. Concerning this clone: Its antigen is not identified.

The sample was PBMCs, taken from a glioma patient whose treatment included an IDH1 peptide vaccine. The clonotype was recovered from a woman aged 18 to 35 with glioma.

CDR3 nucleotides: TGCGCCAGCAGCTGGGGACAGCCTCAAGAGACCCAGTACTTC. Encoded protein: CASSWGQPQETQYF. The chain carries TRBV5-1 and TRBJ2-5; the match to TRBD1 covers 7 bases. Germline V gives CDR1 SGHRS, CDR2 YFSETQ. This CDR3 spans 14 amino acids. Losses at the gene ends were 3 bases for V and 2 bases for J; bases not matched to a gene: 4.